What follows are 23 T cell receptor beta chains derived from one specimen sequenced in a study of blood T cell repertoires in COVID-19. TCRdb's table, derived via immunoSEQ multiplex PCR, lists solely in-frame clones and lacks some. The sample carries about 200,000 clones, 88% recorded once. The sequenced sample consisted of peripheral blood. The receptors here all came from a man aged 45-65 years with COVID-19, enrolled during active disease.

The chain couples TRBV5-5 to TRBJ2-3; perhaps TRBD1 as D (5 bases). V shed 0 bases and J shed 1 base, with 9 bases lying between them. This CDR3 comprises 15 residues. CDR1 and CDR2 (germline): SGHKS, YYEKEE (reference sequence). The CDR3 protein is CASSLGTRGTDTQYF. The CDR3 region has the DNA TGTGCCAGCAGCTTGGGGACCAGGGGCACAGATACGCAGTATTTT.

This clone is labeled medium-sized (0.01 to 0.1%). The chain uses TRBV15 and TRBJ2-1; tentative D call: TRBD2 (5 bases). V lost 4 bases to trimming and J lost 4 bases, with 14 bases between them. The CDR3 runs 15 residues. Germline lookup yields CDR1 LNHNV and CDR2 YYDKDF (reference sequence). The CDR3: CATSNPQTGYNEQFF. The CDR3 nucleotides read TGTGCCACCAGCAACCCCCAAACGGGGTACAATGAGCAGTTCTTC.

This clone showed up just once. The CDR3 loop reads CASSPDGLAGFQETQYF. CDR3 sequence (DNA): TGTGCCAGCAGTCCGGACGGACTAGCGGGGTTCCAAGAGACCCAGTACTTC. This chain uses TRBV27 with TRBJ2-5; 12 nucleotides match TRBD2. V shed 5 bases, J shed 1 base, and the junction held 8 bases outside the gene matches. Germline values: CDR1 MNHEY, CDR2 SMNVEV (reference sequence). The CDR3 contains 17 residues.

The chain couples TRBV27 to TRBJ2-5; D unresolved. Trimming cost V 2 bases and J 1 base, with 8 bases left between them. Germline V gene lookup returns CDR1 MNHEY and CDR2 SMNVEV (reference sequence). The length of the CDR3 is 14 residues. This chain's CDR3 is CASSLIPGQETQYF. CDR3 nucleotide sequence: TGTGCCAGCAGTTTAATTCCGGGCCAAGAGACCCAGTACTTC.

There are many counts of this clone. V gene TRBV7-9 combines with J gene TRBJ2-3; 7 bases line up with TRBD2. This CDR3 is built from 17 residues. Germline V gene data show CDR1 as SEHNR and CDR2 as FQNEAQ (reference sequence). The V gene end was trimmed by 1 base and the J gene end by 2 bases; junction bases not matched to a gene: 9. The CDR3, as DNA: TGTGCCAGCAGCTTAGAGTCAGCGGGGCGGAACACAGATACGCAGTATTTT. The encoded protein is CASSLESAGRNTDTQYF.

This clone was recorded a few times. This sequence joins TRBV6-6 and TRBJ1-5; the D is unclear. CDR1 is MNHNY, CDR2 SVGAGI, per germline (reference sequence). Trimming left V 6 bases short and J 5 bases short, with 11 bases between. This CDR3 spans 13 amino acids. The CDR3 DNA reads TGTGCCAGCAGGTATTCCAGCGATCAGCCCCAGCATTTT. This sequence encodes CASRYSSDQPQHF.

This rearrangement joins TRBV3-1 (or the pseudogene TRBV3-2) to TRBJ2-2; 14 nucleotides line up with TRBD2. This CDR3 contains 16 residues. The V gene's germline CDR1 is LGHDT and CDR2 YNNKEL (reference sequence). The V segment lost 4 bases and the J segment 7 bases; nucleotides outside the gene matches: 5. CDR3 amino acids: CASSLTSGGADGELFF. In DNA form, the CDR3 reads TGTGCCAGCAGCCTGACTAGCGGGGGGGCCGACGGGGAGCTGTTTTTT.

The chain employs TRBV9 and TRBJ2-1, with TRBD2 identical over 9 bases. The V gene end was trimmed by 3 bases and the J gene end by 5 bases; junction bases not matched to a gene: 9. This CDR3 region has 16 residues. Per the germline V gene, CDR1 is SGDLS and CDR2 is YYNGEE. This CDR3 is CASSAYSGGLNNEQFF. In DNA form, the CDR3 reads TGTGCCAGCAGCGCCTACAGCGGGGGGCTAAACAATGAGCAGTTCTTC.

This clone was observed a few times. For the CDR3, the DNA is TGTGCCAGCAGCTTAGAAGGGGCTAGGAACACTGAAGCTTTCTTT. This gives the protein CASSLEGARNTEAFF. The chain links TRBV7-2 to TRBJ1-1; possibly TRBD1 for D (5 bases). Germline V lookup: CDR1 SGHTA, CDR2 FQGNSA. The CDR3 sequence is 15 residues long. V dropped 1 base and J dropped 1 base, with 10 bases sitting between them.

This chain links TRBV19 with TRBJ2-3, with D tentatively TRBD2 (6 bases). The CDR3 loop spans 16 amino acids. Trimming stripped 3 bases from V and 0 bases from J, with 13 bases between. Germline assignment: CDR1 LNHDA and CDR2 SQIVND (reference sequence). The CDR3 coding sequence is TGTGCCAGTAGTATTGTGGGCGGGGCTAGCACAGATACGCAGTATTTT. Its translation: CASSIVGGASTDTQYF.

This chain connects TRBV27 to TRBJ2-1; 9 bases agree with TRBD2. Trimming at V came to 0 bases and at J to 6 bases, leaving 6 bases not matched to a gene. The CDR3 contains 16 residues. CDR1 and CDR2 (germline): MNHEY, SMNVEV (reference sequence). Written as DNA, the CDR3 is TGTGCCAGCAGTTTATCGGGCGGGGGGGCAGGCAATGAGCAGTTCTTC. Encoded protein: CASSLSGGGAGNEQFF.

The V gene is TRBV7-9, the J gene TRBJ2-3; D might be TRBD2 (5 bases). Germline-derived CDR1 and CDR2 are SEHNR and FQNEAQ (reference sequence). V lost 2 bases and J 10 bases, leaving 13 bases between the germline ends. CDR3 length: 13 residues. Here the CDR3 reads CASSLYDEGAQYF. CDR3 in DNA: TGTGCCAGCAGCTTATACGACGAGGGAGCGCAGTATTTT.

The chain combines TRBV4-3 with TRBJ2-1; the match to TRBD2 covers 7 bases. This CDR3 is built from 16 residues. The junction had 13 bases not matched to a gene; V was cut back by 4 bases and J by 7 bases. CDR1 and CDR2 from the germline V gene are LGHNA and YSLEER. CDR3 residues: CASSLLGAGVGNEQFF. The CDR3, as DNA: TGCGCCAGCAGCCTCCTCGGGGCGGGGGTAGGGAATGAGCAGTTCTTC.

The J gene is TRBJ2-3, the V gene TRBV28, with D perhaps matching TRBD1 (6 bases). The CDR3 has 15 residues. Germline V CDR1 and CDR2: MDHEN, SYDVKM. V was trimmed by 5 bases and J by 1 base, leaving 13 bases between them. DNA for the CDR3: TGTGCCAGCAGTAGCTCAGGGGCTGGCACAGATACGCAGTATTTT. It specifies CASSSSGAGTDTQYF.

This clone was observed a single time. V is TRBV30 and J is TRBJ2-7; TRBD1 is a possible D gene (5 bases). The CDR3 covers 12 residues. V gave up 2 bases and J gave up 6 bases, with 11 bases separating them. Germline CDR1 reads GTSNPN; CDR2 reads SVGIG (reference sequence). The CDR3 loop reads CAWSSVRGEQYF. For the CDR3, the DNA is TGTGCCTGGAGTAGCGTAAGGGGCGAGCAGTACTTC.

The chain has TRBV5-8 and TRBJ1-6; no definite D call. The CDR3 sequence is 15 residues long. V was clipped by 4 bases and J by 6 bases, with 14 bases between them. In germline, CDR1 is SGHTS, CDR2 YDEGEE. The CDR3 region is CASSPVGRLNSPLHF. In DNA form, the CDR3 reads TGTGCCAGCAGCCCGGTTGGGAGACTTAATTCACCCCTCCACTTT.

V usage is TRBV28 and J usage is TRBJ1-2; D remains unclear. Germline V CDR1 and CDR2: MDHEN, SYDVKM. CDR3 length: 13 amino acids. With 6 bases removed from V and 1 base from J, the gap between germline ends came to 9 bases. The CDR3 coding sequence is TGTGCCAGCAGGGCTAGTGGTAACTATGGCTACACCTTC. It codes for CASRASGNYGYTF.

The gene calls are TRBV6-2 or TRBV6-3 and TRBJ2-5; 7 bases match TRBD2. Per germline, CDR1 MNHEY and CDR2 SVGEGT. There are 15 residues in the CDR3. The trim removed 5 bases at V and 1 base at J, leaving 7 bases unmatched. CDR3 in DNA: TGTGCCAGCAGTAGAATAGCGGGCGCCCAAGAGACCCAGTACTTC. Translating it yields CASSRIAGAQETQYF.

The V gene is TRBV4-1, the J gene TRBJ2-7; D unclear. The CDR3 length is 15 residues. The V end was cut by 1 base, the J end by 3 bases, with 13 bases between. Germline CDR1 MGHRA, CDR2 YSYEKL. The CDR3 region is CASSQAVASYYEQYF. Here the CDR3 DNA reads TGCGCCAGCAGCCAAGCCGTTGCGAGTTACTACGAGCAGTACTTC.

As DNA, the CDR3 is TGTGCCAGCAGCTTAGCGGCTAGCGGGGGGATATATGAGCAGTTCTTC. Its protein is CASSLAASGGIYEQFF. The chain joins TRBV5-8 to TRBJ2-1, with 11 bases fitting TRBD2. The trim removed 2 bases at V and 8 bases at J, leaving 9 bases unmatched. Germline lookup yields CDR1 SGHTS and CDR2 YDEGEE. This CDR3 is 16 amino acids long.

The gene calls are TRBV25-1 and TRBJ2-3; 10 bases are shared with TRBD2. The CDR3 is made up of 16 amino acids. Germline V gives CDR1 MGHDK, CDR2 SYGVNS. Unmatched junction bases numbered 4, after V lost 0 bases and J lost 4 bases. DNA for the CDR3: TGTGCCAGCAGTGAATATGGTAGCGGGAGGCCAGATACGCAGTATTTT. Amino acids: CASSEYGSGRPDTQYF.

The rearrangement links TRBV5-4 to TRBJ2-2; the match to TRBD2 covers 12 bases. The CDR3 loop spans 16 amino acids. Germline CDR1 and CDR2: SGHNT and YYREEE (reference sequence). The J segment lost 8 bases and the V segment lost 3 bases, leaving 8 bases of the junction unmatched. CDR3 loop: CASSSGLAGLIGELFF. The CDR3 bases are TGTGCCAGCAGCTCGGGACTAGCGGGCCTGATTGGGGAGCTGTTTTTT.

The chain is built from TRBV9 and TRBJ2-2; the match to TRBD2 covers 7 bases. The V gene end was trimmed by 0 bases and the J gene end by 3 bases; junction bases not matched to a gene: 5. CDR1 and CDR2 (germline): SGDLS, YYNGEE. This CDR3 comprises 16 residues. The CDR3 is CASSVEAGSYTGELFF. CDR3 DNA: TGTGCCAGCAGCGTAGAAGCGGGAAGTTACACCGGGGAGCTGTTTTTT.